The 31 T cell receptor beta chains below were found in one sample sequenced in a study of CD8 T cells in Susac syndrome. About 0.5 to 1 ug RNA was reverse transcribed with random hexamers. TCRdb re-called the immunoSEQ multiplex PCR reads through MiXCR, storing one row per CDR3 protein. The repertoire consists of approximately 110,000 distinct CDR3 sequences, with roughly 93% occurring once and the leading ten covering roughly 0.31%. What was sequenced was CD8+ T cells from PBMCs. Receptors originate from a human donor with multiple sclerosis.

This chain connects TRBV5-1 to TRBJ1-1; TRBD1 matches at 8 bases. V dropped 7 bases and J dropped 2; count of bases not matched to a gene: 1. The CDR3 loop spans 12 amino acids. Germline-derived CDR1 and CDR2 are SGHRS and YFSETQ. The CDR3: CASGTGNTEAFF. The CDR3 region has the DNA TGCGCCAGCGGGACAGGAAACACTGAAGCTTTCTTT. The full variable domain, its missing parts supplied by reference TRBV5-1 and TRBJ1-1, is KAGVTQTPRYLIKTRGQQVTLSCSPISGHRSVSWYQQTPGQGLQFLFEYFSETQRNKGNFPGRFSGRQFSNSRSEMNVSTLELGDSALYLCASGTGNTEAFFGQGTRLTVV.

The V call is TRBV5-4, the J call TRBJ2-3; TRBD2 matches 7 bases. Germline V gives CDR1 SGHNT, CDR2 YYREEE (reference sequence). With V trimmed by 4 bases and J by 0 bases, 20 bases remained unmatched. The CDR3 has 20 residues. The CDR3 loop is CASSPEPLGGGFSSTDTQYF. The CDR3 DNA reads TGTGCCAGCAGCCCTGAGCCCCTTGGCGGGGGTTTTAGTAGCACAGATACGCAGTATTTT.

V usage is TRBV9 and J usage is TRBJ1-2; D might be TRBD1 (5 bases). Trimming cost V 2 bases and J 8 bases, with 13 bases left between them. CDR1 and CDR2 (germline): SGDLS, YYNGEE. CDR3 size: 13 residues. The CDR3, as DNA: TGTGCCAGCAGCGTCCGGGACCGTAAAGGCTACACCTTC. This gives the protein CASSVRDRKGYTF.

The J gene is TRBJ1-2, the V gene TRBV2; 8 nucleotides agree with TRBD1. The CDR3 is 14 residues long. Germline CDR1 is SNHLY and CDR2 is FYNNEI. The J segment lost 4 bases and the V segment lost 6 bases, leaving 7 bases of the junction unmatched. CDR3 sequence reads: CASRDQGQVYGYTF. As DNA, the CDR3 is TGTGCCAGCAGAGACCAGGGACAGGTCTATGGCTACACCTTC.

This sequence joins TRBV14 and TRBJ1-2, with D maybe TRBD1 (5 bases). The V and J ends lost 1 base and 1 base respectively, with 10 bases between them. The CDR3 has 15 residues. Per germline, CDR1 SGHDN and CDR2 FVKESK. CDR3 nucleotides: TGTGCCAGCAGCCAAGTGGAGGGGCGTAACTATGGCTACACCTTC. It codes for CASSQVEGRNYGYTF.

This clonotype was detected once. The V gene is TRBV7-9, the J gene TRBJ1-1, with 9 bases aligning to TRBD1. Germline values: CDR1 SEHNR, CDR2 FQNEAQ (reference sequence). The CDR3 is made up of 13 amino acids. The J segment lost 4 bases and the V segment lost 5 bases, leaving 2 bases of the junction unmatched. The CDR3 is CASSRDRATEAFF. The DNA of the CDR3 is TGTGCCAGCAGCCGGGACAGGGCCACTGAAGCTTTCTTT.

CDR3 sequence (DNA): TGTGCCAGCAGTTTAGCAGGGGGCGCCTACGAGCAGTACGTC. Translation gives CASSLAGGAYEQYV. The chain joins TRBV27 to TRBJ2-7, with 8 bases matching TRBD1. Unmatched junction bases numbered 2, after V lost 2 bases and J lost 2 bases. The germline V gene encodes CDR1 MNHEY and CDR2 SMNVEV (reference sequence). The CDR3 has 14 amino acids.

This sequence joins TRBV27 and TRBJ2-5, with 7 bases identical to TRBD2. The CDR3 totals 18 residues. Germline-derived CDR1 and CDR2 are MNHEY and SMNVEV (reference sequence). Unmatched junction bases numbered 21, after V lost 6 bases and J lost 5 bases. CDR3 region: CASRSRVAGEGGRETQYF. CDR3 DNA: TGTGCCAGCAGGTCCCGGGTGGCGGGAGAAGGAGGGCGGGAGACCCAGTACTTC.

The gene calls are TRBV4-1 and TRBJ2-1; 10 bases map to TRBD2. CDR1 and CDR2 from the germline V gene are MGHRA and YSYEKL. This CDR3 has 17 residues. V lost 0 bases, J lost 2 bases, and 4 bases stayed unmatched. The CDR3 spells CASSQEASGSPYNEQFF. CDR3 nucleotide sequence: TGCGCCAGCAGCCAAGAGGCTAGCGGGAGCCCCTACAATGAGCAGTTCTTC.

The V and J genes are TRBV6-1 and TRBJ1-2; 8 positions match TRBD1. The CDR3 extends over 14 amino acids. The germline V gene encodes CDR1 MNHNS and CDR2 SASEGT. Trimming removed 3 bases from V and 8 bases from J; junction bases left unmatched: 8. CDR3 DNA sequence: TGTGCCAGCAGTGAGGACAGGGAGTTTTACGGCTACACCTTC. This encodes CASSEDREFYGYTF.

The chain has TRBV5-6 and TRBJ1-1; D is unclear. The CDR3 loop spans 13 amino acids. Germline V CDR1 and CDR2: SGHDT, YYEEEE. The germline V and J ends were trimmed by 1 base and 5 bases, with 9 bases remaining between them. The CDR3: CASSLRGRTEAFF. The CDR3 DNA reads TGTGCCAGCAGCTTGCGGGGTAGGACTGAAGCTTTCTTT.

The J gene is TRBJ1-1, the V gene TRBV29-1; D remains ambiguous. The length of the CDR3 is 12 residues. With 4 bases removed from V and 4 bases from J, the gap between germline ends came to 10 bases. Germline CDR1 and CDR2: SQVTM and ANQGSEA. DNA for the CDR3: TGCAGCGTTGGGGCCCTCGGCACTGAAGCTTTCTTT. It yields the protein CSVGALGTEAFF.

This rearrangement joins TRBV5-6 to TRBJ2-2; 7 nucleotides match TRBD1. Germline V gene sequence: CDR1 SGHDT, CDR2 YYEEEE. Trimming took 4 bases from V and 5 from J; bases not matched to a gene: 11. The CDR3 covers 16 residues. CDR3 loop: CASSATGAVRTGELFF. CDR3 in DNA: TGTGCCAGCAGCGCAACAGGGGCTGTAAGGACCGGGGAGCTGTTTTTT. Using reference TRBV5-6 and TRBJ2-2 for the parts outside the CDR3, the full variable domain is DAGVTQSPTHLIKTRGQQVTLRCSPKSGHDTVSWYQQALGQGPQFIFQYYEEEERQRGNFPDRFSGHQFPNYSSELNVNALLLGDSALYLCASSATGAVRTGELFFGEGSRLTVL.

J is TRBJ2-3 and V is TRBV4-1; 8 bases match TRBD1. This CDR3 is 15 amino acids long. Germline V gene lookup returns CDR1 MGHRA and CDR2 YSYEKL. The V gene end was trimmed by 5 bases and the J gene end by 0 bases; junction bases not matched to a gene: 4. The CDR3 here is CASSYRDRSTDTQYF. The CDR3, as DNA: TGCGCCAGCAGCTACCGGGACAGGAGCACAGATACGCAGTATTTT.

The V call is TRBV30, the J call TRBJ2-5; tentative D call: TRBD1 (5 bases). The CDR3 consists of 14 residues. Trimming took 3 bases from V and 4 from J, leaving 15 bases between them. Germline V gene lookup returns CDR1 GTSNPN and CDR2 SVGIG (reference sequence). The chain's CDR3 is CAWSRGRELETQYF. The CDR3 DNA reads as TGTGCCTGGAGCCGAGGCAGGGAATTAGAGACCCAGTACTTC. Full variable domain (outside the CDR3, taken from reference TRBV30 and TRBJ2-5): SQTIHQWPATLVQPVGSPLSLECTVEGTSNPNLYWYRQAAGRGLQLLFYSVGIGQISSEVPQNLSASRPQDRQFILSSKKLLLSDSGFYLCAWSRGRELETQYFGPGTRLLVL.

The J gene is TRBJ2-3, the V gene TRBV7-3; no clear D gene. V was pared by 1 base and J by 0 bases, with 8 bases between. Germline CDR1 SGHTA, CDR2 FQGTGA. The length of the CDR3 is 15 residues. Here the CDR3 DNA reads TGTGCCAGCAGCTTAAGCCTAGAGAGCACAGATACGCAGTATTTT. This encodes CASSLSLESTDTQYF. Supplemented by reference TRBV7-3 and TRBJ2-3, the full variable domain reads GAGVSQTPSNKVTEKGKYVELRCDPISGHTALYWYRQSLGQGPEFLIYFQGTGAADDSGLPNDRFFAVRPEGSVSTLKIQRTERGDSAVYLCASSLSLESTDTQYFGPGTRLTVL.

The chain has TRBV4-1 and TRBJ1-2; no clear D. The CDR3 covers 15 residues. Trimming took 3 bases from V and 1 from J, leaving 12 bases between them. Germline values: CDR1 MGHRA, CDR2 YSYEKL. CDR3 DNA: TGCGCCAGCAGCCATTACCAGGACTATAACTATGGCTACACCTTC. It encodes CASSHYQDYNYGYTF.

The chain is built from TRBV5-6 and TRBJ2-1, with D possibly being TRBD1 (7 bases). There are 14 residues in the CDR3. V lost 3 bases to trimming and J lost 5 bases, with 12 bases between them. Germline CDR1 SGHDT, CDR2 YYEEEE. The CDR3 loop is CASSWRDSDNEQFF. The CDR3 DNA is TGTGCCAGCAGCTGGAGGGACAGTGACAATGAGCAGTTCTTC.

This sequence joins TRBV27 and TRBJ1-2, with D uncertain. CDR3 size: 14 residues. Germline V gene lookup returns CDR1 MNHEY and CDR2 SMNVEV (reference sequence). Trimming pared 5 bases from V and 8 bases from J, leaving 18 bases between. CDR3 coding DNA: TGTGCCAGCAGTCCCGCTCCGACGGGCTTCGGCTACACCTTC. This translates into CASSPAPTGFGYTF.

This chain connects TRBV5-6 to TRBJ1-5; D is unresolved. From germline, CDR1 is SGHDT and CDR2 YYEEEE. This CDR3 is built from 14 residues. Trimming pared 4 bases from V and 6 bases from J, leaving 14 bases between. The CDR3 sequence: CASSLGAVRQPQHF. The CDR3, as DNA: TGTGCCAGCAGCCTCGGCGCGGTACGTCAGCCCCAGCATTTT.

For the CDR3, the DNA is TGTGCCAGCAGTCCTCAGAAAGGCTACACCTTC. Protein product: CASSPQKGYTF. This chain uses TRBV27 with TRBJ1-2; the D is unclear. The CDR3 contains 11 residues. V was cut by 5 bases and J by 8 bases, with 9 bases left in between. Germline V gene lookup returns CDR1 MNHEY and CDR2 SMNVEV (reference sequence).

The rearrangement joins TRBV30 to TRBJ2-1; D unclear. Germline-derived CDR1 and CDR2 are GTSNPN and SVGIG (reference sequence). This CDR3 has 13 residues. V lost 0 bases and J lost 5, with 8 bases in between. The CDR3, as DNA: TGTGCCTGGAGTGTAGGGTCCCACAATGAGCAGTTCTTC. Protein: CAWSVGSHNEQFF.

The chain has TRBV5-1 and TRBJ2-2, with 9 nucleotides matching TRBD1. V shed 0 bases and J 4 bases; nucleotides not matched to a gene: 1. Germline assignment: CDR1 SGHRS and CDR2 YFSETQ. The CDR3 consists of 15 residues. The CDR3 sequence is CASSLGQGVTGELFF. The CDR3 nucleotides are TGCGCCAGCAGCTTGGGACAGGGGGTCACCGGGGAGCTGTTTTTT.

Here the CDR3 DNA reads TGTGCCAGCACCCGGACAGGGCACACTGAAGCTTTCTTT. Encoded protein: CASTRTGHTEAFF. This sequence joins TRBV11-3 and TRBJ1-1, with 8 bases that match TRBD1. Germline V gene lookup returns CDR1 SGHNT and CDR2 YENEEA. Trimming took 7 bases from V and 3 from J; bases not matched to a gene: 4. This CDR3 spans 13 amino acids.

The V gene is TRBV6-5, the J gene TRBJ2-1, with 7 bases fitting TRBD1. CDR3 size: 13 residues. The germline V gene has CDR1 MNHEY and CDR2 SVGAGI. V shed 5 bases and J 7 bases; nucleotides not matched to a gene: 5. CDR3 nucleotides: TGTGCCAGCAGTCAGCGACAGGGAAATGAGCAGTTCTTC. This translates into CASSQRQGNEQFF.

This chain joins TRBV5-1 and TRBJ1-5; D is ambiguous. V lost 4 bases and J 3 bases, leaving 14 bases between the germline ends. This CDR3 contains 15 residues. From germline, CDR1 is SGHRS and CDR2 YFSETQ. The chain's CDR3 is CASSPQGGPNQPQHF. The CDR3 region has the DNA TGCGCCAGCAGCCCACAAGGAGGGCCCAATCAGCCCCAGCATTTT.

This sequence joins TRBV7-9 and TRBJ2-4; possible D gene TRBD1, 5 bases. Germline V gene sequence: CDR1 SEHNR, CDR2 FQNEAQ (reference sequence). This CDR3 is 18 amino acids long. Trimming removed 5 bases from V and 7 bases from J, with 27 bases in between. This CDR3 is CASSPQGPIPDLRNIQYF. The CDR3 DNA follows: TGTGCCAGCAGCCCCCAGGGCCCTATACCCGACTTGAGGAACATTCAGTACTTC. The complete variable domain, with remaining parts taken from reference TRBV7-9 and TRBJ2-4, reads DTGVSQNPRHKITKRGQNVTFRCDPISEHNRLYWYRQTLGQGPEFLTYFQNEAQLEKSRLLSDRFSAERPKGSFSTLEIQRTEQGDSAMYLCASSPQGPIPDLRNIQYFGAGTRLSVL.

This chain uses TRBV4-2 with TRBJ2-7; D gene ambiguous. Trimming stripped 1 base from V and 0 bases from J, with 7 bases between. Germline lookup yields CDR1 LGHNA and CDR2 YNFKEQ. CDR3 length: 14 amino acids. CDR3 nucleotides: TGTGCCAGCAGCCAAGCCGGCGGCTCCTACGAGCAGTACTTC. This codes for CASSQAGGSYEQYF.

CDR3 in DNA: TGTGCCAGCAGTTTCAATCAGCGGGACGAGCAGTACGTC. This sequence encodes CASSFNQRDEQYV. V gene TRBV6-6 combines with J gene TRBJ2-7; possible D gene TRBD2, 6 bases. The CDR3 totals 13 residues. With 4 bases removed from V and 5 bases from J, the gap between germline ends came to 12 bases. Looked up from germline, CDR1 is MNHNY and CDR2 is SVGAGI (reference sequence).

This clonotype was observed once. The rearrangement uses TRBV6-1 and TRBJ2-2; TRBD1 matches at 8 bases. The ends lost 6 bases at V and 6 bases at J; junction bases unmatched: 6. The length of the CDR3 is 14 residues. Germline V gene lookup returns CDR1 MNHNS and CDR2 SASEGT. CDR3 coding DNA: TGTGCCAGCAGGGAAAGACAGGGGTCCGGGGAGCTGTTTTTT. Its protein is CASRERQGSGELFF.

This chain connects TRBV15 to TRBJ2-1, with D possibly matching TRBD1 (7 bases). The V gene's germline CDR1 is LNHNV and CDR2 YYDKDF (reference sequence). The CDR3 has 14 amino acids. Deletions cut 3 bases from V and 6 bases from J, with 12 bases between. The CDR3 spells CATSSDREANEQFF. In DNA form, the CDR3 reads TGTGCCACCAGCAGCGACAGGGAGGCCAATGAGCAGTTCTTC. Full variable domain (outside the CDR3, taken from reference TRBV15 and TRBJ2-1): DAMVIQNPRYQVTQFGKPVTLSCSQTLNHNVMYWYQQKSSQAPKLLFHYYDKDFNNEADTPDNFQSRRPNTSFCFLDIRSPGLGDTAMYLCATSSDREANEQFFGPGTRLTVL.